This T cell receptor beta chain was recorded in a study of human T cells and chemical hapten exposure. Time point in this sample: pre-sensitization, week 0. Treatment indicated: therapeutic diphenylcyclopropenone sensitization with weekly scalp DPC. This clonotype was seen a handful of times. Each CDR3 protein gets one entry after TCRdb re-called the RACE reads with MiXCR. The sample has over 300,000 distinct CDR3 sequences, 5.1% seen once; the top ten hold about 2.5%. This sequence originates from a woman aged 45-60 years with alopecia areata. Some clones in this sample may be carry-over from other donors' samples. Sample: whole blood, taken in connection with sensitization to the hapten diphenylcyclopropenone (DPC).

CDR3 bases: TGTGCCAGCAGGGCCTTAGAGCAAACTAACTATGGCTACACCTTC. This gives the protein CASRALEQTNYGYTF. The chain combines TRBV6-5 with TRBJ1-2; no reliable D call. The CDR3 is made up of 15 amino acids. The germline V gene encodes CDR1 MNHEY and CDR2 SVGAGI. With 6 bases removed from V and 0 bases from J, the gap between germline ends came to 14 bases.